This paragraph reports one T cell receptor (beta chain). What it recognizes is unknown. The sample belongs to a study of cytomegalovirus exposure and HLA in healthy donors. About the research overall: Under 90% of 398 genotyped donors fell in the Caucasian-associated ancestry cluster.

The PCR contained 60 Vbeta and 13 Jbeta primers. The method was immunoSEQ multiplex PCR; TCRdb's version includes in-frame clones alone and lacks a portion of them. The sample shows over 150,000 clones, over 65% of them seen only once. J lost 8 bases, V lost 0 bases, and 4 bases had no gene match. The germline gives CDR1 SGHRS, CDR2 YFSETQ. This CDR3 comprises 14 residues. Findings of the study overall: Most observed TCR sequences were rare, whereas some public TCRs were detected in many donors. Later on, a genetic analysis was performed. It linked a missense variant in DCLRE1C with V- and J-gene trimming of TCR beta. Because they were indistinguishable, some V segments, including TRBV6-2 and TRBV6-3, were excluded.

The chain recombines TRBV5-1 with TRBJ2-1; TRBD1 matches 8 bases. Sequencing was performed on PBMCs. The clonotype comes from a woman between 40 and 50 years old in good health and CMV-seronegative. CDR3 bases: TGCGCCAGCAGCTTGGCAGGGGGCGCAGATGAGCAGTTCTTC. This codes for CASSLAGGADEQFF.